In its sample, the clone carrying this T cell receptor beta chain was seen once. What it recognizes is unknown. This CDR3 spans 15 amino acids. Germline CDR1 reads SGHTA; CDR2 reads FQGNSA. Trimming shortened V by 1 base and J by 4 bases, and 12 bases separated the two germline ends. Investigators reverse transcribed all isolated RNA, so they sequenced expressed TCRB transcripts. Produced via immunoSEQ multiplex PCR; TCRdb's table is partial and in-frame only. Of about 640,000 clones detected, over 10% appear once; the ten largest clones hold more than 0.095%. These data come from a study of beta chain features in type 1 diabetes. Study details: Patient and healthy donor groups were alike in age, gender and cell yields. General study results and limits: When Type 1 diabetes patients were examined, their TCRB CDR3s proved moderately but significantly shorter in all four CD4+ subsets.

A sort by CD45RO/CCR7/CD25/CD127/CD95/CD27 yielded CD4+ naive, central memory, regulatory and stem cell-like memory cells. This receptor was taken from a man aged 25-45 years with type 1 diabetes. This chain connects TRBV7-2 to TRBJ2-3; D remains ambiguous. The material sequenced was naive CD4+ T cells from blood. CDR3 region: CASSLEVAPADTQYF. In nucleotides, the CDR3 is TGTGCCAGCAGCTTAGAAGTGGCCCCCGCAGATACGCAGTATTTT.